The present TCR beta chain was sequenced within a study of T cell responses to AZD1222 COVID-19 vaccine. The V and J ends lost 3 bases and 7 bases respectively, with 12 bases between them. CDR1 and CDR2 (germline): SGHTA, FQGTGA. CDR3 size: 14 residues. Sequencing was performed with immunoSEQ multiplex PCR; in TCRdb, only in-frame clones are kept and a portion is missing. The sample has approximately 80,000 clones; 90% are singletons. Sequences were derived from peripheral blood, sampled on day 0 of AZD1222 vaccination. The rearrangement uses TRBV7-3 and TRBJ2-2; no firm D call. The clonotype was recovered from an adult in good health. The CDR3 DNA reads as TGTGCCAGCAGCTTCGCTTCGACGAGCGGGGAGCTGTTTTTT. Translation gives CASSFASTSGELFF.